The 25 T cell receptor beta chains listed next were all sequenced from one sample in a study of T-cell reconstitution after alpha-beta-depleted transplantation in children. Library preparation (for TCRbeta) was performed with unique molecular identifiers. TCRdb independently ran MiXCR on the PCR reads; one entry per CDR3 protein. Of just over 950,000 distinct CDR3 sequences listed, 25% to 35% are singletons. The material was PBMCs, mostly from graft donor cells, obtained 360 days after TCRalphabeta/CD19-depleted stem cell transplant. The receptors derive from a boy younger than two who had a stem cell transplant for SCID, so the T cells may come from the graft donor.

The chain links TRBV5-1 to TRBJ2-1, with D tentatively TRBD1 (6 bases). The CDR3 totals 14 residues. Germline lookup yields CDR1 SGHRS and CDR2 YFSETQ. V lost 0 bases and J 10 bases, leaving 14 bases between the germline ends. The CDR3 DNA follows: TGCGCCAGCAGCTTGGGGGGGCGGGCCAAGGAGCAGTTCTTC. Translating gives CASSLGGRAKEQFF.

The chain links TRBV5-1 to TRBJ2-1; tentative D call: TRBD1 (5 bases). The CDR3 has 11 residues. Trimming shortened V by 4 bases and J by 10 bases, and 9 bases separated the two germline ends. Germline CDR1 is SGHRS and CDR2 is YFSETQ. CDR3 protein: CASSSDSEQFF. Here the CDR3 DNA reads TGCGCCAGCAGCAGCGACAGCGAGCAGTTCTTC.

The chain couples TRBV20-1 to TRBJ2-4; TRBD1 aligns across 8 bases. Looked up from germline, CDR1 is DFQATT and CDR2 is SNEGSKA (reference sequence). This CDR3 is 18 amino acids long. Trimming took 3 bases from V and 2 from J; bases not matched to a gene: 15. The CDR3 reads CSASRTGGILEPKNIQYF. The CDR3 region has the DNA TGCAGTGCTAGTAGAACAGGGGGTATTCTGGAACCCAAAAACATTCAGTACTTC.

This clonotype was detected a few times. The chain uses TRBV7-6 and TRBJ1-5; D is undetermined. This CDR3 region has 17 residues. Germline V gene sequence: CDR1 SGHVS, CDR2 FNYEAQ. V was shortened by 0 bases and J by 4 bases, with 16 bases between the two germline ends. This CDR3 is CASSLAAGKLTNQPQHF. For the CDR3, the DNA is TGTGCCAGCAGCTTAGCTGCGGGAAAGCTTACAAATCAGCCCCAGCATTTT.

This clonotype was seen a few times. The V call is TRBV10-2, the J call TRBJ2-1; TRBD2 is a possible D gene (6 bases). The CDR3 runs to 14 residues. Germline V gene sequence: CDR1 WSHSY, CDR2 SAAADI. Deletions cut 6 bases from V and 10 bases from J, with 19 bases between. In DNA, the CDR3 is TGCGCCAGCAGCCAGACTAGTGGGCCGGCGGAGCAGTTCTTC. Protein product: CASSQTSGPAEQFF.

The V call is TRBV28, the J call TRBJ2-3, with D tentatively TRBD1 (6 bases). CDR3 size: 17 residues. Germline CDR1 is MDHEN and CDR2 is SYDVKM. V gave up 6 bases and J gave up 0 bases, with 19 bases separating them. The CDR3 reads CASRGAAQPLSTDTQYF. The CDR3 DNA sequence: TGTGCCAGCAGGGGGGCAGCCCAGCCATTGAGCACAGATACGCAGTATTTT.

V usage is TRBV20-1 and J usage is TRBJ2-7, with TRBD1 matching over 9 bases. Germline V gene sequence: CDR1 DFQATT, CDR2 SNEGSKA (reference sequence). The trim removed 7 bases at V and 7 bases at J, leaving 11 bases unmatched. The CDR3 loop spans 13 amino acids. CDR3 residues: CSVPGQGMGEQYF. The CDR3 bases are TGCAGTGTCCCGGGACAGGGAATGGGTGAGCAGTACTTC.

This clonotype was recorded a few times. V usage is TRBV11-2 and J usage is TRBJ1-1; 7 nucleotides align to TRBD1. The V gene end was trimmed by 4 bases and the J gene end by 10 bases; junction bases not matched to a gene: 6. Germline V CDR1 and CDR2: SGHAT, FQNNGV. This CDR3 spans 12 amino acids. CDR3 DNA: TGTGCCAGCAGCTCAGGGGGGGTCGGAGCTTTCTTT. Its protein is CASSSGGVGAFF.

The chain links TRBV28 to TRBJ2-7; TRBD1 might be the D (7 bases). CDR3 length: 16 residues. Germline-derived CDR1 and CDR2 are MDHEN and SYDVKM. V lost 2 bases to trimming and J lost 3 bases, with 17 bases between them. The CDR3 DNA reads as TGTGCCAGCAGTTTACCAACGACAGGGACTGACTACGAGCAGTACTTC. Its translation: CASSLPTTGTDYEQYF.

The J gene is TRBJ2-5, the V gene TRBV7-9, with 10 nucleotides matching TRBD2. Germline lookup yields CDR1 SEHNR and CDR2 FQNEAQ (reference sequence). Trimming took 6 bases from V and 5 from J; bases not matched to a gene: 3. This CDR3 spans 13 amino acids. CDR3 sequence: CASRAGGLETQYF. Written as DNA, the CDR3 is TGTGCCAGCAGAGCGGGGGGGCTGGAGACCCAGTACTTC.

The rearrangement joins TRBV6-5 to TRBJ1-3; D perhaps matches TRBD1 (6 bases). V was clipped by 4 bases and J by 2 bases, with 15 bases between them. The germline V gene has CDR1 MNHEY and CDR2 SVGAGI. The CDR3 loop spans 16 amino acids. DNA of the CDR3: TGTGCCAGCAGTTCACCGGGGGGCGAAACTGGAAACACCATATATTTT. Residues: CASSSPGGETGNTIYF.

This clonotype was detected only a few times. The chain uses TRBV29-1 and TRBJ2-3; 10 bases agree with TRBD1. The CDR3 extends over 14 amino acids. V dropped 7 bases and J dropped 3; count of bases not matched to a gene: 7. CDR1 is SQVTM and CDR2 is ANQGSEA in the germline V gene. The CDR3 loop reads CSAGDRGFTDTQYF. CDR3 sequence (DNA): TGCAGCGCAGGGGACAGGGGTTTTACAGATACGCAGTATTTT.

The chain uses TRBV7-3 and TRBJ2-5; 7 bases map to TRBD1. V lost 5 bases and J lost 7; bases outside the gene matches: 7. CDR1 and CDR2 (germline): SGHTA, FQGTGA. The CDR3 is made up of 13 amino acids. As DNA, the CDR3 is TGTGCCAGCAGCCCAGGGGGAACGGGGACCCAGTACTTC. Translation gives CASSPGGTGTQYF.

This clonotype has just a few counts. The chain carries TRBV6-2 or TRBV6-3 and TRBJ1-5; weak D call: TRBD1 (6 bases). The V and J ends lost 7 bases and 6 bases respectively, with 19 bases between them. Looked up from germline, CDR1 is MNHEY and CDR2 is SVGEGT. This CDR3 is built from 15 residues. The CDR3 nucleotides are TGTGCCAGCAAGGACAGTGGACGGGCCGCTCAGCCCCAGCATTTT. Its translation: CASKDSGRAAQPQHF.

The V gene is TRBV12-3 or TRBV12-4, the J gene TRBJ2-7; D unclear. The V end lost 5 bases, the J end lost 0 bases, and 11 bases lay between the germline ends. The CDR3 runs to 14 residues. The CDR3 reads CASSGFLNSYEQYF. The CDR3 DNA reads as TGTGCCAGCAGTGGTTTCCTTAACTCCTACGAGCAGTACTTC.

This clonotype was counted only a few times. The rearrangement uses TRBV27 and TRBJ2-7; the match to TRBD2 covers 10 bases. The CDR3 is 13 residues long. The germline V gene encodes CDR1 MNHEY and CDR2 SMNVEV (reference sequence). Trimming cost V 5 bases and J 6 bases; bases outside gene matches: 4. The CDR3 sequence is CASSASGGSEQYF. Written as DNA, the CDR3 is TGTGCCAGCAGTGCTAGCGGGGGAAGCGAGCAGTACTTC.

This clonotype occurred a few times. CDR3 DNA sequence: TGTGCCAGCAGCCCCCAAGGGACAGCCTTACCCAACTATGGCTACACCTTC. The encoded protein is CASSPQGTALPNYGYTF. The chain joins TRBV7-9 to TRBJ1-2, with 7 bases aligning to TRBD1. This CDR3 is 17 amino acids long. Germline loops: CDR1 SEHNR, CDR2 FQNEAQ (reference sequence). V lost 5 bases, J lost 2 bases, and 14 bases stayed unmatched.

The chain carries TRBV12-3 or TRBV12-4 and TRBJ2-2; D is unresolved. Deletions cut 6 bases from V and 6 bases from J, with 14 bases between. CDR3 size: 14 residues. CDR3 sequence: CASSPRTRSGELFF. CDR3 bases: TGTGCCAGCAGCCCCCGTACCAGGTCCGGGGAGCTGTTTTTT.

This chain uses TRBV12-3 or TRBV12-4 with TRBJ2-6; D gene unclear. Trimming cost V 3 bases and J 0 bases, with 12 bases left between them. This CDR3 has 17 residues. The CDR3: CASSFQAPSSGANVLTF. CDR3 DNA: TGTGCCAGCAGTTTCCAGGCCCCCTCCTCTGGGGCCAACGTCCTGACTTTC.

This chain connects TRBV6-5 to TRBJ1-6, with TRBD1 identical over 8 bases. CDR3 size: 15 residues. J gave up 8 bases and V 4 bases, and 7 bases lay outside the gene matches. The V gene's germline CDR1 is MNHEY and CDR2 SVGAGI. The CDR3 DNA reads TGTGCCAGCAGTTTACTCCGGACAGGGTATTCACCCCTCCACTTT. Protein: CASSLLRTGYSPLHF.

CDR3 sequence reads: CASSYSVVAIHEQFF. The CDR3 DNA follows: TGTGCCAGCAGTTACTCGGTTGTAGCGATCCATGAGCAGTTCTTC. The chain carries TRBV6-5 and TRBJ2-1, with D possibly being TRBD2 (5 bases). This CDR3 contains 15 residues. From germline, CDR1 is MNHEY and CDR2 SVGAGI. Trimming pared 0 bases from V and 8 bases from J, leaving 14 bases between.

The rearrangement joins TRBV11-1 to TRBJ2-3, with 12 nucleotides matching TRBD2. V trimming: 5 bases; J trimming: 3 bases; junction bases outside the gene matches: 15. Germline loops: CDR1 SGHAT, CDR2 FQDESV (reference sequence). CDR3 length: 19 residues. The CDR3 region is CASSPPAPRLAGETDTQYF. The CDR3 coding sequence is TGTGCCAGCAGCCCTCCCGCTCCTAGACTAGCGGGGGAAACAGATACGCAGTATTTT. The full variable domain, rest sourced from reference TRBV11-1 and TRBJ2-3, is EAEVAQSPRYKITEKSQAVAFWCDPISGHATLYWYRQILGQGPELLVQFQDESVVDDSQLPKDRFSAERLKGVDSTLKIQPAELGDSAMYLCASSPPAPRLAGETDTQYFGPGTRLTVL.

This chain connects TRBV2 to TRBJ1-1; D is unresolved. The germline V gene has CDR1 SNHLY and CDR2 FYNNEI. There are 16 residues in the CDR3. Trimming shortened V by 1 base and J by 0 bases, and 12 bases separated the two germline ends. The CDR3 protein is CASSEDFWQMNTEAFF. The CDR3 DNA sequence: TGTGCCAGCAGTGAAGATTTTTGGCAGATGAACACTGAAGCTTTCTTT.

This clonotype has just a few counts. The chain recombines TRBV27 with TRBJ2-5; D is perhaps TRBD1 (6 bases). This CDR3 is 17 amino acids long. Looked up from germline, CDR1 is MNHEY and CDR2 is SMNVEV (reference sequence). V shed 0 bases and J shed 7 bases, with 21 bases lying between them. CDR3 sequence: CASSLSPSGGAEGTQYF. CDR3 coding DNA: TGTGCCAGCAGTTTATCCCCTTCTGGGGGCGCCGAGGGGACCCAGTACTTC.

V and J are TRBV18 and TRBJ2-3; 11 bases are shared with TRBD2. CDR3 length: 18 amino acids. The V gene end was trimmed by 3 bases and the J gene end by 1 base; junction bases not matched to a gene: 9. CDR1 KGHSH and CDR2 LQKENI come from the germline V gene. The CDR3 sequence is CASSPYTGLAVGTDTQYF. The CDR3 DNA follows: TGTGCCAGCTCACCTTACACGGGACTAGCGGTGGGCACAGATACGCAGTATTTT.